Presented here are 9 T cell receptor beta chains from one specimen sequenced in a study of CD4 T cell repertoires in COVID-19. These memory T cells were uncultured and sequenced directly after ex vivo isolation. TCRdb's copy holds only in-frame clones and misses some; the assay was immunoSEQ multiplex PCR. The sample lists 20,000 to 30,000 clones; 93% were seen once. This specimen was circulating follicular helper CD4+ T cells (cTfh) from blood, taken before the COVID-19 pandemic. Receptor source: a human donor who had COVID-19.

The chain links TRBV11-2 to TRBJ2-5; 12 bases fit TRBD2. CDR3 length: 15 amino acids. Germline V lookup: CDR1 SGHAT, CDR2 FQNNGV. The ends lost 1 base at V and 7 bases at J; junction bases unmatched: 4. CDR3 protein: CASSLALAGGRTQYF. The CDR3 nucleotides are TGTGCCAGCAGCTTAGCGCTAGCGGGGGGGCGGACCCAGTACTTC.

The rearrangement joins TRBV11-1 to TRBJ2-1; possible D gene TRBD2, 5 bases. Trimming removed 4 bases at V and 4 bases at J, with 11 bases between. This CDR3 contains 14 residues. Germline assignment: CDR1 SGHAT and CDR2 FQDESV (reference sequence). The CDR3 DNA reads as TGTGCCAGCAGCTCCCAAAGGACTTACAATGAGCAGTTCTTC. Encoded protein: CASSSQRTYNEQFF.

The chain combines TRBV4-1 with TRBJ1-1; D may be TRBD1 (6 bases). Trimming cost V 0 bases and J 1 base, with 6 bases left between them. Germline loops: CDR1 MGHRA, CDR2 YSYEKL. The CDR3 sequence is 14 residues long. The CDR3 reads CASSQDRGNTEAFF. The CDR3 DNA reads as TGCGCCAGCAGCCAAGACAGGGGGAACACTGAAGCTTTCTTT.

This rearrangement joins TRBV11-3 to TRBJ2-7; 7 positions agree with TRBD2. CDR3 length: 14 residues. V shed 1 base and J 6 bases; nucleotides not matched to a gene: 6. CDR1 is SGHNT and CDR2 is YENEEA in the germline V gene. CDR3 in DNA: TGTGCCAGCAGCTTAGGGCGGGGGAACAGCGAGCAGTACTTC. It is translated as CASSLGRGNSEQYF.

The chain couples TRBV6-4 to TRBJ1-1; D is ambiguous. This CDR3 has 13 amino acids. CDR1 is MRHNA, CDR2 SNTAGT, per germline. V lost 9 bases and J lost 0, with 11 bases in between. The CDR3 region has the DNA TGTGCCAGACCGCGGCGCATGAACACTGAAGCTTTCTTT. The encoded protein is CARPRRMNTEAFF.

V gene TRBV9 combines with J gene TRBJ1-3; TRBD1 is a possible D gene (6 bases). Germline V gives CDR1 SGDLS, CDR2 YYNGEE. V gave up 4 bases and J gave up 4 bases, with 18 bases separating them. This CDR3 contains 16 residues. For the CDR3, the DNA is TGTGCCAGCAGCCCCGGCGGGGGACAATCGGGAAACACCATATATTTT. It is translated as CASSPGGGQSGNTIYF.

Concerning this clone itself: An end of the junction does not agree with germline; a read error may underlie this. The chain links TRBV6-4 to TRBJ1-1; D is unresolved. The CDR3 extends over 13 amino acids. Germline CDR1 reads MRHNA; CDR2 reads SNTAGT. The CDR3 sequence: CASSRTRNSEAFF. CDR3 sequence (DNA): TGTGCCAGCAGTCGAACTAGGAACTCTGAAGCTTTCTTT.

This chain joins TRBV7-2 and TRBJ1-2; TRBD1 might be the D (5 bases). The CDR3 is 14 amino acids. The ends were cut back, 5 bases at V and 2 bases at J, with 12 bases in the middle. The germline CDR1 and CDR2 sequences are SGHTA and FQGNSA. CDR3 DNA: TGTGCCAGCAGCGCGCAGGGTATAAACTATGGCTACACCTTC. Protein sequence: CASSAQGINYGYTF.

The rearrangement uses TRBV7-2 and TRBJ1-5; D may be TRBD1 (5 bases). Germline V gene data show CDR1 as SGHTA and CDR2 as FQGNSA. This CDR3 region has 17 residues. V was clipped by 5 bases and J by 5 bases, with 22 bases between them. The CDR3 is CASSPEGSAYLHQPQHF. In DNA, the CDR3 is TGTGCCAGCAGCCCGGAGGGGTCCGCGTACCTTCATCAGCCCCAGCATTTT.